This TCR beta chain was recovered during a study of cytomegalovirus exposure and HLA in healthy donors. Overall study context: Out of 150 million to 200 million T cells, an earlier analysis found around 120 million unique TCR beta sequences in total.

PCR involved 60 Vbeta and 13 Jbeta primers. Sequencing used immunoSEQ multiplex PCR; TCRdb keeps in-frame clones, though not all of them. The profile covers some 180,000 clones, with roughly 85% appearing a single time and under 3% taken by the ten largest. V lost 3 bases and J 7 bases, leaving 12 bases between the germline ends. The germline V gene has CDR1 KGHSH and CDR2 LQKENI. This CDR3 spans 14 amino acids. Findings of the study overall: The study dropped some indistinguishable V segments, TRBV6-2 and TRBV6-3 among them. An analysis that came later showed most CMV-associated TCR beta chains appearing HLA-restricted. Later analysis associated a missense DCLRE1C variant with TCR beta V- and J-gene trimming.

With respect to this clone: The antigen is unknown.

V gene TRBV18 combines with J gene TRBJ2-2; no firm D call. Sequencing was performed on PBMCs. This clonotype was obtained from a woman aged 50 to 60 in good health and CMV-seronegative. The CDR3 loop is CASSPPHPGGELFF. DNA of the CDR3: TGTGCCAGCTCACCCCCACACCCGGGCGGGGAGCTGTTTTTT.